One sample yielded the 12 T cell receptor beta chains listed below, sequenced in a study of T cells in localized non-small cell lung cancer. This table comes from immunoSEQ multiplex PCR, and its TCRdb copy is limited to in-frame clones, with some not included. The data show over 20,000 clones, roughly 84% seen once. Source: peripheral blood, taken before any cancer treatment. The origin of the receptors is a male donor older than 55 with stage I squamous cell lung carcinoma.

This clone has just one count. This chain uses TRBV19 with TRBJ1-5; no definite D call. CDR3 length equals 17 residues. Germline V gene sequence: CDR1 LNHDA, CDR2 SQIVND (reference sequence). V gave up 1 base and J gave up 4 bases, with 17 bases separating them. CDR3 sequence reads: CASSIVGVGEVNQPQHF. The CDR3 nucleotides are TGTGCCAGTAGTATAGTCGGGGTTGGGGAGGTGAATCAGCCCCAGCATTTT.

The chain carries TRBV9 and TRBJ2-3, with D unresolved. Germline CDR1 and CDR2: SGDLS and YYNGEE. V was shortened by 3 bases and J by 3 bases, with 11 bases between the two germline ends. The CDR3 contains 14 residues. For the CDR3, the DNA is TGTGCCAGCAGCGCGAGCGCCTTAACAGATACGCAGTATTTT. It specifies CASSASALTDTQYF.

There are a few counts of this clone. The V call is TRBV6-1, the J call TRBJ1-6, with D tentatively TRBD1 (5 bases). The CDR3 covers 12 residues. Trimming removed 6 bases at V and 14 bases at J, with 14 bases between. The germline V gene has CDR1 MNHNS and CDR2 SASEGT. CDR3 DNA sequence: TGTGCCAGCAGCTCAGGGCGAAGGGCCCTCCACTTT. As protein: CASSSGRRALHF.

The chain couples TRBV5-6 to TRBJ2-7, with D tentatively TRBD1 (5 bases). Germline V gene data show CDR1 as SGHDT and CDR2 as YYEEEE. The CDR3 length is 16 residues. Trimming removed 4 bases from V and 5 bases from J, with 22 bases in between. The CDR3 DNA is TGTGCCAGCAGCGGTGCAAGGGCTAGGGGCATCGACGAGCAGTACTTC. It specifies CASSGARARGIDEQYF.

CDR3 in amino acids: CASSLEQANTEAFF. As DNA, the CDR3 is TGTGCCAGCAGCTTAGAACAGGCGAACACTGAAGCTTTCTTT. The chain is built from TRBV7-3 and TRBJ1-1, with D maybe TRBD1 (5 bases). The V gene lost 2 bases and the J gene lost 1 base, with 8 bases spanning the gap. Germline V lookup: CDR1 SGHTA, CDR2 FQGTGA. The CDR3 extends over 14 amino acids.

The gene calls are TRBV7-2 and TRBJ2-7, with unresolved D. In germline, CDR1 is SGHTA, CDR2 FQGNSA. This CDR3 has 16 residues. The germline V and J ends were trimmed by 1 base and 0 bases, with 13 bases remaining between them. In DNA, the CDR3 is TGTGCCAGCAGCTTAGGGGTCCCACACAGCTCCTACGAGCAGTACTTC. Protein sequence: CASSLGVPHSSYEQYF.

The chain joins TRBV5-1 to TRBJ1-1; no clear D. The V gene lost 2 bases and the J gene lost 1 base, with 6 bases spanning the gap. The CDR3 totals 13 residues. Germline V gene lookup returns CDR1 SGHRS and CDR2 YFSETQ. CDR3 DNA sequence: TGCGCCAGCAGCTTACGACCGAACACTGAAGCTTTCTTT. Translated: CASSLRPNTEAFF.

The chain employs TRBV19 and TRBJ1-1; 7 bases fit TRBD1. There are 13 residues in the CDR3. Germline lookup yields CDR1 LNHDA and CDR2 SQIVND (reference sequence). V shed 7 bases, J shed 5 bases, and the junction held 7 bases outside the gene matches. CDR3 coding DNA: TGTGCCAGTACGGGACAGCTAAGGACTGAAGCTTTCTTT. Residues: CASTGQLRTEAFF.

The chain links TRBV29-1 to TRBJ1-1; tentative D call: TRBD1 (6 bases). V gave up 4 bases and J gave up 1 base, with 10 bases separating them. Germline CDR1 is SQVTM and CDR2 is ANQGSEA. This CDR3 has 13 residues. CDR3 nucleotide sequence: TGCAGCGTTGCTAGGGGGGGGAACACTGAAGCTTTCTTT. Translating gives CSVARGGNTEAFF.

The DNA of the CDR3 is TGTGCCAGCGGATACAGGGCCGATGAAAAACTGTTTTTT. The encoded protein is CASGYRADEKLFF. V gene TRBV27 combines with J gene TRBJ1-4; D may be TRBD1 (6 bases). The CDR3 sequence is 13 residues long. Trimming pared 8 bases from V and 6 bases from J, leaving 13 bases between. Germline V gives CDR1 MNHEY, CDR2 SMNVEV (reference sequence).

V usage is TRBV11-2 and J usage is TRBJ2-5; 8 bases line up with TRBD2. The germline CDR1 and CDR2 sequences are SGHAT and FQNNGV. The CDR3 consists of 13 residues. Trimming cost V 1 base and J 14 bases; bases outside gene matches: 9. CDR3: CASSLGLAGSPYF. DNA for the CDR3: TGTGCCAGCAGCTTAGGTCTAGCGGGTTCTCCCTACTTC.

The gene calls are TRBV19 and TRBJ1-2; D is undetermined. V gave up 1 base and J gave up 3 bases, with 6 bases separating them. CDR3 size: 13 residues. The germline V gene has CDR1 LNHDA and CDR2 SQIVND (reference sequence). The CDR3 region has the DNA TGTGCCAGTAGTATAGCGGTTTACTATGGCTACACCTTC. Protein: CASSIAVYYGYTF.